This TCR beta chain was identified during a study of blood T cell repertoires in COVID-19. Study information: Acute-phase and convalescent COVID-19 samples originated in the United States, Italy and Spain. T cells, B-cell-depleted T cells, or PBMCs provided the cDNA or gDNA that served as material.

Authors' processing steps: The assay estimated nucleated cells by amplifying reference gene primers. TCRdb keeps only in-frame clones here, not all; method: immunoSEQ multiplex PCR. V and J calls and clone size come straight from that table; D and trimming were deduced from the DNA. Altogether about 89,000 clones are present, about 86% being singletons, with the ten largest covering 0.95% to 1.5%. V was clipped by 4 bases and J by 5 bases, with 14 bases between them. This CDR3 comprises 14 residues. The V gene's germline CDR1 is MNHEY and CDR2 SVGEGT. The chain joins TRBV6-2 or TRBV6-3 to TRBJ2-5; possible D gene TRBD2, 5 bases. Sequencing used peripheral blood. The TCR was taken from a man of 80 years or more with active or convalescent COVID-19. CDR3 coding DNA: TGTGCCAGCAGTTTACTCCACTCGGGGGAGACCCAGTACTTC. Its protein product is CASSLLHSGETQYF.